What follows is one TCR beta chain and its context. This sample was included in a study of blood T cell repertoires in COVID-19. Turning to the study itself: Researchers got acute and convalescent COVID-19 samples from the United States, Italy and Spain. Sample material is recorded as cDNA or gDNA derived from T cells, B-cell-depleted T cells, or PBMCs.

Germline V CDR1 and CDR2: MNHEY, SVGAGI. The V and J ends lost 5 bases and 8 bases respectively, with 18 bases between them. This CDR3 contains 14 residues. Authors' analysis steps: Scientists estimated how many nucleated cells there were by amplifying reference gene primers. Assay: immunoSEQ multiplex PCR; the TCRdb copy retains only in-frame clones and omits some. V, J and clone size are those of that table, while D and trimming were read from the DNA. The sample has about 87,000 clones, around 86% seen once; the top ten hold 2% to 2.5%. Sequencing was performed on peripheral blood. J is TRBJ1-2 and V is TRBV6-5; D possibly corresponds to TRBD1 (5 bases). The sequence came from a woman between 65 and 79 years old with acute or convalescent COVID-19. The CDR3 DNA reads TGTGCCAGCAGTCCCCCGGGAGGGGCAGGAGGCTACACCTTC. It translates to CASSPPGGAGGYTF.